One sample yielded the 18 T cell receptor beta chains listed below, sequenced in a study of tumor-infiltrating lymphocytes in primary liver carcinoma. Researchers generated TCR beta cDNA from around 0.55 ug of total RNA, relying on a constant-region primer. Modified slightly, ARM-PCR produced TCR beta libraries over three nested multiplex PCR rounds. Rounds one and two of PCR, each of around 11 cycles, were primed with TRBV1-TRBV30 forward primers and a C-beta reverse primer. One entry per CDR3 protein, called by TCRdb with MiXCR from the multiplex PCR reads. The table shows a few hundred thousand distinct CDR3 sequences, with about three fifths occurring only once. Blood RNA was derived from unsorted whole blood, and germline DNA was extracted too. Input material: peripheral blood. These receptors came from a woman under 40 with primary liver carcinoma and hepatitis B virus infection.

In this sample, this clonotype turned up many times. The CDR3 loop reads CSVEDPNPGARTQYF. The DNA for the CDR3 is TGCAGCGTTGAAGATCCCAACCCGGGCGCGCGGACCCAGTACTTC. The V gene is TRBV29-1, the J gene TRBJ2-5, with D uncertain. Germline assignment: CDR1 SQVTM and CDR2 ANQGSEA. CDR3 length: 15 residues. V gave up 0 bases and J gave up 7 bases, with 18 bases separating them.

This clonotype was recorded once. This may be a read error: a much more frequent sequence differs by one nucleotide. The chain recombines TRBV5-6 with TRBJ2-1, with D perhaps matching TRBD2 (6 bases). V dropped 4 bases and J dropped 7 bases, with 18 bases sitting between them. The CDR3 covers 15 residues. Germline CDR1 reads SGHDT; CDR2 reads YYEEEE. CDR3 sequence (DNA): TGTGCCAGCAGCGCTGGCAGGAGGGCGGGTAATGAGCAGTTCTTC. Protein product: CASSAGRRAGNEQFF.

In this sample, this clonotype turned up many times. J is TRBJ2-7 and V is TRBV4-1, with no clear D. Trimming took off 4 bases at V and 2 bases at J, with 12 bases between the two ends. The CDR3 sequence is 14 residues long. Germline V CDR1 and CDR2: MGHRA, YSYEKL. The CDR3 loop is CASSPNRNPYEQYF. For the CDR3, the DNA is TGCGCCAGCAGCCCTAATCGGAACCCCTACGAGCAGTACTTC.

This clonotype was observed a handful of times. A read error may explain this, as a much larger clone is one base away. The chain carries TRBV29-1 and TRBJ1-4, with TRBD1 matching 8 bases. V lost 6 bases and J lost 8; bases outside the gene matches: 11. The CDR3 is made up of 14 amino acids. Germline CDR1 reads SQVTM; CDR2 reads ANQGSEA. This CDR3 reads CSVWTGPTGEKLFF. DNA for the CDR3: TGCAGCGTATGGACAGGGCCGACTGGGGAAAAACTGTTTTTT.

Points on this clonotype: Mismatch with germline at one junction end may stem from a read error. This chain links TRBV4-3 with TRBJ1-2, with D unclear. The CDR3 is 16 residues long. In germline, CDR1 is LGHNA, CDR2 YSLEER. The CDR3 coding sequence is TGCGCCAGCTGCCAGCTCGCGGGATCTTGGGGAGATGGCTACACCTTC. It translates to CASCQLAGSWGDGYTF.

This clonotype was observed once. A read error may account for a junction end that differs from germline. This chain uses TRBV12-3 or TRBV12-4 with TRBJ1-5; D may be TRBD1 (5 bases). The CDR3 consists of 14 residues. The CDR3, as DNA: TGCGCCAGCAGTTTAACAGGCACCAATCAGCCCCAGCATTTT. Its translation: CASSLTGTNQPQHF.

This clonotype is a singleton in its sample. The CDR3 does not end in the conserved phenylalanine or tryptophan, so this is likely a read error. The chain links TRBV11-2 to TRBJ1-5; D not resolved. The CDR3 covers 13 residues. Between the trimmed V and J ends, which lost 7 bases and 7 bases, there was a span of 14 bases. The germline V gene encodes CDR1 SGHAT and CDR2 FQNNGV. The DNA for the CDR3 is TGTGCCAGCAACTCAGATATAAGGCAGCCCCAGCATGTT. It codes for CASNSDIRQPQHV.

V and J are TRBV9 and TRBJ2-1; tentatively, D is TRBD2 (5 bases). The length of the CDR3 is 15 residues. V lost 0 bases and J lost 3, with 10 bases in between. Germline CDR1 and CDR2: SGDLS and YYNGEE. The CDR3: CASSVALGDYNEQFF. The CDR3 region has the DNA TGTGCCAGCAGCGTAGCTCTGGGAGACTACAATGAGCAGTTCTTC.

There are many counts of this clonotype. The V gene is TRBV12-5, the J gene TRBJ2-3; the match to TRBD1 covers 9 bases. V lost 8 bases to trimming and J lost 2 bases; unmatched junction nucleotides: 8. This CDR3 spans 15 amino acids. Germline loops: CDR1 LGHNT, CDR2 FRNRAP. CDR3 amino acids: CASSTGGAHTDTQYF. The DNA of the CDR3 is TGTGCTAGTAGCACAGGGGGCGCACACACAGATACGCAGTATTTT.

This clonotype was counted many times. The rearrangement joins TRBV11-2 to TRBJ2-2; D gene ambiguous. The CDR3 totals 14 residues. Germline V gene lookup returns CDR1 SGHAT and CDR2 FQNNGV. Trimming shortened V by 1 base and J by 6 bases, and 9 bases separated the two germline ends. The CDR3 DNA reads TGTGCCAGCAGCTTAGTATACGTGTCCGGGGAGCTGTTTTTT. This sequence encodes CASSLVYVSGELFF.

The gene calls are TRBV6-2 or TRBV6-3 and TRBJ1-3, with D unclear. With 0 bases removed from V and 0 bases from J, the gap between germline ends came to 6 bases. Germline-derived CDR1 and CDR2 are MNHEY and SVGEGT. The CDR3 spans 15 residues. The CDR3 reads CASSYSRDSGNTIYF. The DNA of the CDR3 is TGTGCCAGCAGTTACTCGAGGGACTCTGGAAACACCATATATTTT.

The table lists this clonotype with many counts. The chain recombines TRBV11-2 with TRBJ2-3; D possibly matches TRBD1 or TRBD2 (6 bases each). Trimming cost V 4 bases and J 0 bases, with 32 bases left between them. The CDR3 has 22 amino acids. Germline lookup yields CDR1 SGHAT and CDR2 FQNNGV. The CDR3 region is CASSSIWRIWGSGGTSTDTQYF. In nucleotides, the CDR3 is TGTGCCAGCAGCTCCATTTGGAGGATATGGGGGTCCGGAGGGACAAGCACAGATACGCAGTATTTT.

This clonotype showed up many times. The V gene is TRBV4-1, the J gene TRBJ2-7, with D uncertain. The CDR3 extends over 12 amino acids. With 0 bases removed from V and 3 bases from J, the gap between germline ends came to 3 bases. Germline CDR1 MGHRA, CDR2 YSYEKL. CDR3 in DNA: TGCGCCAGCAGCCAAGACAACTACGAGCAGTACTTC. Its protein product is CASSQDNYEQYF.

The table lists this clonotype with a count of one. The chain carries TRBV24-1 and TRBJ2-1; 12 positions agree with TRBD1. This CDR3 comprises 16 residues. V dropped 0 bases and J dropped 8; count of bases not matched to a gene: 4. The V gene's germline CDR1 is KGHDR and CDR2 SFDVKD. The CDR3 region is CATSDLRGQGADEQFF. In DNA form, the CDR3 reads TGTGCCACCAGTGATTTGAGGGGACAGGGGGCGGATGAGCAGTTCTTC.

Remarks on this clonotype: One end of the junction fails to match germline, which may point to a read error. CDR3 protein: CASSDGLPGGGYEQLF. In nucleotides, the CDR3 is TGTGCCAGCAGCGACGGACTACCCGGAGGAGGCTACGAGCAGCTCTTC. V gene TRBV11-2 combines with J gene TRBJ2-1; a weak D match, TRBD2 (6 bases). The CDR3 has 16 amino acids. Germline V lookup: CDR1 SGHAT, CDR2 FQNNGV.

This clonotype was found many times. V gene TRBV11-3 combines with J gene TRBJ2-3, with 10 nucleotides matching TRBD2. This CDR3 spans 14 amino acids. V was pared by 5 bases and J by 3 bases, with 2 bases of the junction left unmatched. The V gene's germline CDR1 is SGHNT and CDR2 YENEEA. CDR3 in amino acids: CASSRTSGTDTQYF. For the CDR3, the DNA is TGTGCCAGCAGCCGGACTAGCGGAACAGATACGCAGTATTTT.

This clonotype was picked up one time. The CDR3 does not close with the conserved phenylalanine or tryptophan, likely indicating a read error. J is TRBJ1-6 and V is TRBV28; TRBD1 is a possible D gene (5 bases). The V gene's germline CDR1 is MDHEN and CDR2 SYDVKM. This CDR3 is built from 14 residues. V gave up 6 bases and J gave up 6 bases, with 12 bases separating them. The CDR3 DNA sequence: TGTGCCAGCAGCCCCGACAGCCTTAATTCACCCCTCCACGTT. It translates to CASSPDSLNSPLHV.

This clonotype was seen more than once but under ten times. Just one base apart from a much larger clone, this may be a read error. This rearrangement joins TRBV5-5 to TRBJ2-7; either TRBD1 or TRBD2 may supply D (6 bases each). Germline CDR1 is SGHKS and CDR2 is YYEKEE (reference sequence). This CDR3 has 16 residues. Trimming took 4 bases from V and 1 from J, leaving 18 bases between them. The CDR3 protein is CASSTSYRQVSYEQYF. DNA of the CDR3: TGTGCCAGCAGCACTAGCTACCGACAGGTTTCCTACGAGCAGTACTTC.